Listed below are T cell receptor beta chains from one sample, sequenced in a study of shared clonotypes between healthy human individuals. Sequencing was performed with immunoSEQ multiplex PCR; in TCRdb, only in-frame clones are kept and a portion is missing. Found here are some 2,000,000 clones, 85% to 95% of them singletons; the top ten hold 0.13%. The source material was naive CD4+ T cells sorted from blood. These TCRs come from a man aged 18 to 30 in good health. CDR3s include the opening cysteine and the closing phenylalanine or tryptophan. Fields, in order: CDR3 protein, CDR3 DNA, J gene, V gene, clone size, D gene. A D gene is named only where the DNA matches it firmly. Some rows mark clone size as missing; the rest say once, few, many or name a class of expanded clone.

cdr3_aa: CASSSESPYYNEQFF
cdr3_nt: TGCGCCAGCAGCTCGGAAAGCCCTTACTACAATGAGCAGTTCTTC
j_call: TRBJ2-1
v_call: TRBV5-1
clone_size: .
d_call: .

cdr3_aa: CASSLYREGSPLHF
cdr3_nt: TGTGCCAGCAGTTTGTACAGGGAGGGCTCACCCCTCCACTTT
j_call: TRBJ1-6
v_call: TRBV28
clone_size: .
d_call: .

cdr3_aa: CASSESGRGTYEQYF
cdr3_nt: TGCGCCAGCAGTGAGTCTGGCAGGGGTACCTACGAGCAGTACTTC
j_call: TRBJ2-7
v_call: TRBV10-2
clone_size: .
d_call: .

cdr3_aa: CASRPREVLEWTQYF
cdr3_nt: TGTGCCAGCAGACCGCGGGAGGTCCTAGAGTGGACCCAGTACTTC
j_call: TRBJ2-5
v_call: TRBV28
clone_size: once
d_call: TRBD2

cdr3_aa: CASSQVTGGGNQPQHF
cdr3_nt: TGTGCCAGCAGCCAAGTGACCGGGGGCGGCAATCAGCCCCAGCATTTT
j_call: TRBJ1-5
v_call: TRBV4-2
clone_size: .
d_call: .

cdr3_aa: CAVRTGGQFSGNTIYF
cdr3_nt: TGCGCCGTACGGACAGGGGGCCAATTCTCTGGAAACACCATATATTTT
j_call: TRBJ1-3
v_call: TRBV10-2
clone_size: .
d_call: TRBD1

cdr3_aa: CASSMGKPQHF
cdr3_nt: TGTGCCAGTAGTATGGGGAAACCCCAGCATTTT
j_call: TRBJ1-5
v_call: TRBV19
clone_size: .
d_call: .

cdr3_aa: CAIRGLNTEAFF
cdr3_nt: TGTGCCATCAGGGGGTTGAACACTGAAGCTTTCTTT
j_call: TRBJ1-1
v_call: TRBV10-3
clone_size: .
d_call: .

cdr3_aa: CASSLDLREVTDTQYF
cdr3_nt: TGTGCCAGCAGCTTAGATCTCCGGGAGGTCACAGATACGCAGTATTTT
j_call: TRBJ2-3
v_call: TRBV11-2
clone_size: .
d_call: TRBD2

cdr3_aa: CASSEPGLTYEQYF
cdr3_nt: TGTGCCAGCAGTGAACCGGGACTAACCTACGAGCAGTACTTC
j_call: TRBJ2-7
v_call: TRBV25-1
clone_size: .
d_call: TRBD2

cdr3_aa: CASSSGRTGANVLTF
cdr3_nt: TGTGCCAGCAGCTCCGGAAGGACTGGGGCCAACGTCCTGACTTTC
j_call: TRBJ2-6
v_call: TRBV7-9
clone_size: .
d_call: .

cdr3_aa: CASSEFSQDYGYTF
cdr3_nt: TGTGCCAGCAGTGAATTCAGTCAGGACTATGGCTACACCTTC
j_call: TRBJ1-2
v_call: TRBV2
clone_size: .
d_call: .

cdr3_aa: CASSRGRNYEQYF
cdr3_nt: TGTGCCAGCAGCCGCGGGCGGAACTACGAGCAGTACTTC
j_call: TRBJ2-7
v_call: TRBV5-4
clone_size: .
d_call: .

cdr3_aa: CASSVEGTDTQYF
cdr3_nt: TGTGCCAGCAGCGTAGAGGGCACAGATACGCAGTATTTT
j_call: TRBJ2-3
v_call: TRBV9
clone_size: .
d_call: .

cdr3_aa: CASSDMGSGNQPQHF
cdr3_nt: TGTGCCAGCAGTGATATGGGCTCTGGCAATCAGCCCCAGCATTTT
j_call: TRBJ1-5
v_call: TRBV6-1
clone_size: .
d_call: .

cdr3_aa: CASSLSISETGELFF
cdr3_nt: TGCGCCAGCAGCTTGTCGATTAGTGAGACCGGGGAGCTGTTTTTT
j_call: TRBJ2-2
v_call: TRBV5-1
clone_size: .
d_call: .

cdr3_aa: CASSPGPDPTEAFF
cdr3_nt: TGTGCCAGCAGTCCAGGGCCCGATCCCACTGAAGCTTTCTTT
j_call: TRBJ1-1
v_call: TRBV6-6
clone_size: once
d_call: .

cdr3_aa: CASSLVMGEGSNEQFF
cdr3_nt: TGTGCCAGCAGCTTGGTTATGGGGGAAGGGTCAAATGAGCAGTTCTTC
j_call: TRBJ2-1
v_call: TRBV5-6
clone_size: once
d_call: .

cdr3_aa: CASRGSGQRSYEQYF
cdr3_nt: TGTGCCAGCAGGGGATCGGGTCAGAGGTCCTACGAGCAGTACTTC
j_call: TRBJ2-7
v_call: TRBV6-1
clone_size: few
d_call: .

cdr3_aa: CASSVGPVEIRYEQYF
cdr3_nt: TGTGCCAGCAGCGTAGGTCCGGTAGAAATCCGCTACGAGCAGTACTTC
j_call: TRBJ2-7
v_call: TRBV9
clone_size: .
d_call: .

cdr3_aa: CASSFAGGEAFF
cdr3_nt: TGTGCCAGCAGCTTCGCCGGGGGAGAAGCTTTCTTT
j_call: TRBJ1-1
v_call: TRBV7-9
clone_size: .
d_call: .

cdr3_aa: CASAGDSPLHF
cdr3_nt: TGTGCCAGCGCGGGTGACTCACCCCTCCACTTT
j_call: TRBJ1-6
v_call: TRBV18
clone_size: few
d_call: .

cdr3_aa: CAWRETGVETQYF
cdr3_nt: TGTGCCTGGAGGGAGACAGGGGTCGAGACCCAGTACTTC
j_call: TRBJ2-5
v_call: TRBV30
clone_size: .
d_call: TRBD1

cdr3_aa: CASRRENTGELFF
cdr3_nt: TGTGCCAGCAGGCGAGAAAACACCGGGGAGCTGTTTTTT
j_call: TRBJ2-2
v_call: TRBV6-5
clone_size: .
d_call: .

cdr3_aa: CASSPREGAPTGELFF
cdr3_nt: TGTGCCAGCAGCCCCCGAGAAGGGGCGCCCACCGGGGAGCTGTTTTTT
j_call: TRBJ2-2
v_call: TRBV7-3
clone_size: .
d_call: .

cdr3_aa: CASSRLPGQGTGELFF
cdr3_nt: TGTGCCAGCTCACGACTCCCGGGACAGGGGACCGGGGAGCTGTTTTTT
j_call: TRBJ2-2
v_call: TRBV18
clone_size: once
d_call: TRBD1

cdr3_aa: CASSEVWGTQYF
cdr3_nt: TGTGCCAGCAGTGAGGTTTGGGGTACGCAGTATTTT
j_call: TRBJ2-3
v_call: TRBV25-1
clone_size: .
d_call: .

cdr3_aa: CASSSRDRNSPLHF
cdr3_nt: TGTGCCAGCAGTTCCCGGGACAGGAATTCACCCCTCCACTTT
j_call: TRBJ1-6
v_call: TRBV27
clone_size: .
d_call: TRBD1

cdr3_aa: CASSPPLREGHEQYF
cdr3_nt: TGTGCCAGCAGCCCCCCCCTGCGGGAGGGTCACGAGCAGTACTTC
j_call: TRBJ2-7
v_call: TRBV7-9
clone_size: .
d_call: TRBD2

cdr3_aa: CASGISSTDTQYF
cdr3_nt: TGTGCCAGCGGGATTTCTAGCACAGATACGCAGTATTTT
j_call: TRBJ2-3
v_call: TRBV28
clone_size: .
d_call: .

cdr3_aa: CASRDYGYTF
cdr3_nt: TGTGCCAGCAGGGACTATGGCTACACCTTC
j_call: TRBJ1-2
v_call: TRBV2
clone_size: .
d_call: .

cdr3_aa: CASSYGGKGYEQYF
cdr3_nt: TGTGCCAGCAGTTACGGGGGCAAAGGCTACGAGCAGTACTTC
j_call: TRBJ2-7
v_call: TRBV6-5
clone_size: .
d_call: .

cdr3_aa: CAISEGTSVSSYEQYF
cdr3_nt: TGTGCCATCAGTGAGGGGACTAGCGTTAGCTCCTACGAGCAGTACTTC
j_call: TRBJ2-7
v_call: TRBV10-3
clone_size: .
d_call: TRBD2

cdr3_aa: CASTSGAAPLHF
cdr3_nt: TGTGCCAGCACGTCAGGCGCAGCTCCCCTCCACTTT
j_call: TRBJ1-6
v_call: TRBV28
clone_size: .
d_call: .

cdr3_aa: CASSQQSTAYTEAFF
cdr3_nt: TGCGCCAGCAGCCAACAATCCACGGCTTACACTGAAGCTTTCTTT
j_call: TRBJ1-1
v_call: TRBV4-1
clone_size: .
d_call: .

cdr3_aa: CSARQEGQGFF
cdr3_nt: TGCAGTGCTAGGCAGGAAGGACAGGGGTTCTTC
j_call: TRBJ2-1
v_call: TRBV20-1
clone_size: .
d_call: TRBD1

cdr3_aa: CASSVRGPSTDTQYF
cdr3_nt: TGTGCCAGCTCTGTCAGGGGGCCCAGCACAGATACGCAGTATTTT
j_call: TRBJ2-3
v_call: TRBV18
clone_size: .
d_call: TRBD1

cdr3_aa: CASSLSVGGGLRGGGTQYF
cdr3_nt: TGTGCCAGCAGTTTATCTGTTGGGGGTGGCTTAAGAGGAGGGGGGACCCAGTACTTC
j_call: TRBJ2-5
v_call: TRBV27
clone_size: .
d_call: .

cdr3_aa: CASSTQDYNSPLHF
cdr3_nt: TGTGCCAGTAGTACCCAAGACTATAATTCACCCCTCCACTTT
j_call: TRBJ1-6
v_call: TRBV19
clone_size: .
d_call: .

cdr3_aa: CAWSRGSGYEQYF
cdr3_nt: TGTGCCTGGAGCCGGGGCAGCGGCTACGAGCAGTACTTC
j_call: TRBJ2-7
v_call: TRBV30
clone_size: .
d_call: .

cdr3_aa: CASSQDPTLAGGASRYNEQFF
cdr3_nt: TGCGCCAGCAGCCAAGACCCGACGCTAGCGGGAGGGGCCTCGAGGTACAATGAGCAGTTCTTC
j_call: TRBJ2-1
v_call: TRBV4-1
clone_size: .
d_call: TRBD2

cdr3_aa: CASSQGTSGLPYEQYF
cdr3_nt: TGCGCCAGCAGCCAAGGGACTAGCGGCCTACCCTACGAGCAGTACTTC
j_call: TRBJ2-7
v_call: TRBV4-1
clone_size: .
d_call: TRBD2

cdr3_aa: CASTRLPLGYGYTF
cdr3_nt: TGTGCCAGCACCCGTCTTCCCCTTGGCTATGGCTACACCTTC
j_call: TRBJ1-2
v_call: TRBV7-9
clone_size: .
d_call: .

cdr3_aa: CASSTDTGPNEQYF
cdr3_nt: TGTGCCAGCAGCACGGACACGGGCCCTAACGAGCAGTACTTC
j_call: TRBJ2-7
v_call: TRBV2
clone_size: once
d_call: .

cdr3_aa: CASRQDSSGNTIYF
cdr3_nt: TGTGCCAGCAGACAGGATAGCTCTGGAAACACCATATATTTT
j_call: TRBJ1-3
v_call: TRBV7-9
clone_size: .
d_call: .

cdr3_aa: CASSEGLAGEQYF
cdr3_nt: TGTGCCAGCAGCGAAGGACTAGCAGGCGAGCAGTACTTC
j_call: TRBJ2-7
v_call: TRBV7-2
clone_size: .
d_call: TRBD2

cdr3_aa: CASSIQTGSYGYTF
cdr3_nt: TGTGCCAGTAGTATTCAGACAGGAAGCTATGGCTACACCTTC
j_call: TRBJ1-2
v_call: TRBV19
clone_size: .
d_call: .

cdr3_aa: CASSAGPLGTGGYTF
cdr3_nt: TGTGCCAGCAGCGCCGGGCCCCTAGGGACGGGTGGCTACACCTTC
j_call: TRBJ1-2
v_call: TRBV5-6
clone_size: .
d_call: .

cdr3_aa: CASSIGTGENQPQHF
cdr3_nt: TGTGCCAGCAGCATAGGGACAGGCGAAAATCAACCCCAGCATTTT
j_call: TRBJ1-5
v_call: TRBV7-9
clone_size: .
d_call: TRBD1

cdr3_aa: CASRNRGGEQFF
cdr3_nt: TGTGCCAGCAGAAACCGTGGGGGTGAGCAGTTCTTC
j_call: TRBJ2-1
v_call: TRBV27
clone_size: .
d_call: .

cdr3_aa: CASSLLGPLGNTEAFF
cdr3_nt: TGTGCCAGCAGTTTATTGGGTCCCCTGGGGAACACTGAAGCTTTCTTT
j_call: TRBJ1-1
v_call: TRBV27
clone_size: .
d_call: .

cdr3_aa: CASMKYRVGEKLFF
cdr3_nt: TGTGCCAGCATGAAATATCGGGTTGGGGAAAAACTGTTTTTT
j_call: TRBJ1-4
v_call: TRBV2
clone_size: .
d_call: .

cdr3_aa: CASSFDYAPNTEAFF
cdr3_nt: TGCGCCAGCAGCTTTGATTACGCTCCAAACACTGAAGCTTTCTTT
j_call: TRBJ1-1
v_call: TRBV5-1
clone_size: .
d_call: .